This is a list of T cell receptor beta chains from one sample in a study of blood T cell repertoires in COVID-19. Assay used: immunoSEQ multiplex PCR; TCRdb lists only in-frame clones, some missing. The table shows approximately 150,000 clones, with around four fifths occurring only once. Sequenced sample: peripheral blood. The receptors originated from a woman in her 70s who had recovered from COVID-19. CDR3s include the opening cysteine and the closing phenylalanine or tryptophan. D genes are given only for firm matches. The size of a clone is reported for some rows only, either as once, few or many, or as a class for expanded clones.

J | size | D | V | CDR3 | DNA
TRBJ1-2 | . | TRBD1 | TRBV6-6 | CASSPPDRPYYGYTF | TGTGCCAGCAGCCCCCCGGACAGGCCTTACTATGGCTACACCTTC
TRBJ2-7 | once | . | TRBV7-2 | CASSPKAGLEQYF | TGTGCCAGCAGCCCAAAGGCGGGTCTCGAGCAGTACTTC
TRBJ2-1 | . | TRBD1 | TRBV19 | CASSRVGTGGAYNEQFF | TGTGCCAGTAGTCGGGTGGGGACAGGGGGCGCCTACAATGAGCAGTTCTTC
TRBJ2-7 | once | TRBD1 | TRBV5-1 | CASSSDLGTAYEQYF | TGCGCCAGCAGCTCGGATTTAGGGACAGCCTACGAGCAGTACTTC
TRBJ1-1 | few | TRBD1 | TRBV12-3/TRBV12-4 | CASGDRMNTEAFF | TGTGCCAGCGGGGACAGAATGAACACTGAAGCTTTCTTT
TRBJ1-1 | . | . | TRBV18 | CASSPPWAHLPSTEAFF | TGTGCCAGCTCACCACCTTGGGCCCACCTTCCTTCCACTGAAGCTTTCTTT
TRBJ2-5 | . | . | TRBV6-5 | CAGGAAYQETQYF | TGTGCCGGGGGGGCCGCGTACCAAGAGACCCAGTACTTC
TRBJ2-7 | . | . | TRBV30 | CAWMAWGQGVYEQYF | TGTGCCTGGATGGCCTGGGGGCAGGGTGTGTACGAGCAGTACTTC
TRBJ2-3 | . | . | TRBV18 | CASSPRGGDTDTQYF | TGTGCCAGCTCACCCCGTGGCGGGGACACAGATACGCAGTATTTT
TRBJ1-2 | . | . | TRBV7-8 | CASTTDLRADYGYTF | TGTGCCAGCACCACCGATCTGAGGGCCGACTATGGCTACACCTTC
TRBJ2-5 | . | . | TRBV14 | CASSQIGGAGTQYF | TGTGCCAGCAGCCAAATTGGGGGGGCCGGGACCCAGTACTTC
TRBJ1-5 | few | . | TRBV29-1 | CSVVAQGGQPQHF | TGCAGCGTTGTGGCCCAGGGTGGTCAGCCCCAGCATTTT
TRBJ2-3 | many | TRBD2 | TRBV27 | CASIPPGRDTQYF | TGTGCCAGCATCCCACCCGGGAGGGATACGCAGTATTTT
TRBJ2-3 | . | TRBD2 | TRBV5-1 | CASLSGGRGATDTQYF | TGCGCCAGCCTCTCGGGGGGGCGCGGGGCCACAGATACGCAGTATTTT
TRBJ2-1 | . | TRBD2 | TRBV27 | CASSTHGLAGGAYNEQFF | TGTGCCAGCAGTACACACGGACTAGCGGGAGGTGCCTACAATGAGCAGTTCTTC
TRBJ1-1 | . | . | TRBV6-5 | CASSYGAAPNTEAFF | TGTGCCAGCAGTTATGGGGCGGCCCCGAACACTGAAGCTTTCTTT
TRBJ1-2 | . | TRBD1 | TRBV20-1 | CSASTGGVHYGYTF | TGCAGTGCTAGTACAGGGGGCGTACACTATGGCTACACCTTC
TRBJ2-7 | . | . | TRBV5-1 | CASSLAGDSYEQYF | TGCGCCAGCAGCTTGGCCGGGGACTCCTACGAGCAGTACTTC
TRBJ1-2 | . | . | TRBV30 | CAWSPSGFYGYTF | TGTGCCTGGAGTCCCTCAGGATTCTATGGCTACACCTTC
TRBJ1-1 | . | . | TRBV18 | CASLGQRNTEAFF | TGTGCCAGCCTTGGACAGCGAAACACTGAAGCTTTCTTT
TRBJ2-7 | . | . | TRBV7-6 | CASSLGGSGGSYEQYF | TGTGCCAGCAGCTTAGGGGGTAGCGGTGGGTCCTACGAGCAGTACTTC
TRBJ1-4 | . | . | TRBV18 | CASSPSEGATNEKLFF | TGTGCCAGCTCACCCTCCGAGGGTGCAACTAATGAAAAACTGTTTTTT
TRBJ2-3 | once | TRBD2 | TRBV5-1 | CASSLGLAGGTDTQYF | TGCGCCAGCAGCTTGGGGCTAGCGGGGGGCACAGATACGCAGTATTTT
TRBJ2-3 | . | TRBD2 | TRBV13 | CASSTRLAEERDTQYF | TGTGCCAGCAGCACCAGACTAGCGGAGGAGAGAGATACGCAGTATTTT
TRBJ2-3 | . | TRBD2 | TRBV3-1/TRBV3-2 | CASSQGGGDTQYF | TGTGCCAGCAGCCAAGGGGGGGGAGATACGCAGTATTTT
TRBJ1-3 | . | . | TRBV7-2 | CASSPQGTSGNTIYF | TGTGCCAGCAGCCCGCAGGGTACCTCTGGAAACACCATATATTTT
TRBJ1-2 | once | . | TRBV6-5 | CASSYGAGGSVGYTF | TGTGCCAGCAGTTACGGGGCGGGGGGTAGTGTGGGCTACACCTTC
TRBJ2-7 | . | TRBD1 | TRBV6-5 | CASWDRAQSYEQYF | TGTGCCAGCTGGGACAGGGCACAATCCTACGAGCAGTACTTC
TRBJ1-4 | . | . | TRBV3-1/TRBV3-2 | CASSHGQGSEKLFF | TGTGCCAGCAGCCATGGCCAGGGGAGTGAAAAACTGTTTTTT
TRBJ2-1 | . | TRBD1 | TRBV7-9 | CALNGAGGNVQGEQFF | TGTGCCCTCAATGGGGCAGGGGGCAATGTTCAGGGTGAGCAGTTCTTC
TRBJ2-1 | once | . | TRBV20-1 | CSASYWSSYNEQFF | TGCAGTGCTAGTTACTGGAGCTCCTACAATGAGCAGTTCTTC
TRBJ1-2 | . | . | TRBV5-1 | CASSLAWAGVESGYTF | TGCGCCAGCAGCTTGGCCTGGGCAGGGGTCGAGTCTGGCTACACCTTC
TRBJ1-4 | . | . | TRBV30 | CAWSQVTEKLFF | TGTGCCTGGAGTCAGGTCACTGAAAAACTGTTTTTT
TRBJ2-2 | few | TRBD1 | TRBV6-1 | CASSEAPPNGQGAGTGELFF | TGTGCCAGCAGTGAAGCGCCCCCCAACGGACAGGGGGCGGGGACCGGGGAGCTGTTTTTT
TRBJ2-7 | once | TRBD2 | TRBV5-1 | CASSLALSGGAAGATYEQYF | TGCGCCAGCAGCTTGGCCTTGTCGGGGGGCGCAGCGGGGGCTACCTACGAGCAGTACTTC
TRBJ1-6 | . | . | TRBV16 | CASSQWVGPGLHF | TGTGCCAGCAGCCAATGGGTCGGCCCGGGCCTCCACTTT